This T cell receptor beta chain came from a study of persistence of HIV-infected CD4 T cells. This nonspecific control used anti-CD3/anti-CD28 bead stimulation of CD4+ T cells. Sorting selected CD4+ T cells upregulating both CD40 ligand and CD69. Concerning this clone: The target antigen is unknown.

The CDR3 consists of 14 residues. CDR1 is MNHEY, CDR2 SVGAGI, per germline. Between the trimmed V and J ends, which lost 6 bases and 5 bases, there was a span of 13 bases. The libraries were made with immunoSEQ version 4 in survey mode. The protocol was immunoSEQ multiplex PCR, while the TCRdb copy is restricted to in-frame clones and leaves out a portion. The sample lists 35,000 to 55,000 clones, more than 85% seen once, with about 1.8% in the top ten. The rearrangement links TRBV6-5 to TRBJ2-2; perhaps TRBD2 as D (6 bases). The source material was CD4+ T cells sorted from PBMCs after approximately 19-hour stimulation, sampled from a patient who received antiretroviral therapy. The source is an adult man with HIV who was CMV-seropositive. The CDR3 DNA sequence: TGTGCCAGCAGGCCACCAGGGAGGACCGGGGAGCTGTTTTTT. Translated, it gives CASRPPGRTGELFF.